These 5 T cell receptor beta chains were all obtained from the same sample, sequenced in a study of blood T cells in healthy people across ages. Using a J-beta primer mix together with a sample-barcoded 5' primer, a second PCR was run for roughly 7 to 12 cycles. TCRdb processed the 5' RACE reads anew with MiXCR; each CDR3 protein has one entry. The sample comprises 1.5 million to 2 million distinct CDR3 sequences, under 30% of which are singletons, and 7.7% rests with the top ten. The sample comprised blood. The receptors come from a woman in her twenties or thirties in good health.

The sample holds a few counts of this clonotype. V gene TRBV2 combines with J gene TRBJ2-7, with 9 bases fitting TRBD1. The J call may not be correct, given that the DNA end is closer to TRBJ2-5. The CDR3 totals 14 residues. Germline CDR1 and CDR2: SNHLY and FYNNEI. CDR3 loop: CASKTDRGVETQYF. CDR3 DNA: TGTGCCAGCAAGACGGACAGGGGTGTAGAGACCCAGTACTTC.

A word on this clonotype: Given a much more abundant clone one base away, this may be a read error. V gene TRBV25-1 combines with J gene TRBJ2-1; 10 bases map to TRBD1. This CDR3 spans 15 amino acids. CDR1 and CDR2 from the germline V gene are MGHDK and SYGVNS. J gave up 10 bases and V 6 bases, and 12 bases lay outside the gene matches. CDR3 DNA: TGTGCCAGCAGGCCCGGGGGACAGGGGTTCCACGAGCAGTTCTTC. Protein product: CASRPGGQGFHEQFF.

V usage is TRBV5-1 and J usage is TRBJ1-1; TRBD1 might be the D (6 bases). Germline V lookup: CDR1 SGHRS, CDR2 YFSETQ. The CDR3 runs to 15 residues. With 4 bases removed from V and 3 bases from J, the gap between germline ends came to 16 bases. CDR3 sequence reads: CASSTLSAGDTEAFF. CDR3 nucleotide sequence: TGCGCCAGCAGCACCCTATCGGCAGGGGACACTGAAGCTTTCTTT.

This chain joins TRBV7-2 and TRBJ2-4; D uncertain. CDR1 and CDR2 (germline): SGHTA, FQGNSA. V was shortened by 5 bases and J by 13 bases, with 21 bases between the two germline ends. The CDR3 consists of 14 residues. This CDR3 is CASSTLRSYNEQYF. The CDR3 DNA follows: TGTGCCAGCAGCACTCTGCGTTCCTACAATGAGCAGTACTTC.

The chain has TRBV20-1 and TRBJ2-7; 12 bases are a match to TRBD2. Germline V CDR1 and CDR2: DFQATT, SNEGSKA (reference sequence). The junction had 10 bases not matched to a gene; V was cut back by 6 bases and J by 4 bases. This CDR3 has 15 amino acids. The CDR3: CSAAKGTSGSYEQYF. As DNA, the CDR3 is TGCAGTGCCGCGAAGGGGACTAGCGGGTCGTACGAGCAGTACTTC.